A selection of T cell receptor beta chains follows, all from one sample in a study of cytomegalovirus exposure and HLA in healthy donors. Assay used: immunoSEQ multiplex PCR; TCRdb lists only in-frame clones, some missing. The table has tens of thousands of clones, about nine tenths seen once. Sequencing used PBMCs. All receptors derive from a man aged 30 to 39 in good health and CMV-seronegative. Both conserved end residues are part of each CDR3. Each record gives: CDR3 DNA, CDR3 protein, D gene, J gene, clone size, V gene. A D gene is named only where the DNA matches it firmly. Clone size appears in some rows only: once, few, many, or a class for an expanded clone.

cdr3_nt: TGTGCCAGCAGTGAACGGCGGGGGGGCGGCAATGAGCAGTTCTTC
cdr3_aa: CASSERRGGGNEQFF
d_call: TRBD2
j_call: TRBJ2-1
clone_size: once
v_call: TRBV2

cdr3_nt: TGTGCCAGCAGGCCGACCAGGACAGGGGGCTTAATAGGCTATGGCTACACCTTC
cdr3_aa: CASRPTRTGGLIGYGYTF
d_call: TRBD1
j_call: TRBJ1-2
clone_size: -
v_call: TRBV7-2

cdr3_nt: TGTGCCAGCAGTGAGAATCTAGCGGGAGGGCCCTACGAGCAGTACTTC
cdr3_aa: CASSENLAGGPYEQYF
d_call: TRBD2
j_call: TRBJ2-7
clone_size: -
v_call: TRBV6-1

cdr3_nt: TGTGCCAGCAGTCGCCCGGGACAGGACGCCCTCGAGCAGTACTTC
cdr3_aa: CASSRPGQDALEQYF
d_call: TRBD1
j_call: TRBJ2-7
clone_size: -
v_call: TRBV27

cdr3_nt: TGTGCCAGTACGGGGGATCGGGCGGTTTACAATGAGCAGTTCTTC
cdr3_aa: CASTGDRAVYNEQFF
d_call: -
j_call: TRBJ2-1
clone_size: -
v_call: TRBV19

cdr3_nt: TGTGCCAGCAGCTTAGTAGGGGACAGGGGGGCAGATACGCAGTATTTT
cdr3_aa: CASSLVGDRGADTQYF
d_call: TRBD1
j_call: TRBJ2-3
clone_size: -
v_call: TRBV13

cdr3_nt: TGTGCCAGTAGGGTTGCGGGACAGGGAGACTACAATGAGCAGTTCTTC
cdr3_aa: CASRVAGQGDYNEQFF
d_call: TRBD1
j_call: TRBJ2-1
clone_size: -
v_call: TRBV25-1

cdr3_nt: TGTGCCAGTAGCCTAGGACAGTGGACTGAAGCTTTCTTT
cdr3_aa: CASSLGQWTEAFF
d_call: -
j_call: TRBJ1-1
clone_size: -
v_call: TRBV6-4

cdr3_nt: TGCGCCAGCAGGACAGATCTCATGAACACTGAAGCTTTCTTT
cdr3_aa: CASRTDLMNTEAFF
d_call: -
j_call: TRBJ1-1
clone_size: once
v_call: TRBV5-1

cdr3_nt: TGTGCCAGCAGCTTAGCGGGACAGCAAAACACCATATATTTT
cdr3_aa: CASSLAGQQNTIYF
d_call: TRBD1
j_call: TRBJ1-3
clone_size: once
v_call: TRBV11-2

cdr3_nt: TGTGCCAGCAGCCTGGACAGGGTCAATCAGCCCCAGCATTTT
cdr3_aa: CASSLDRVNQPQHF
d_call: TRBD1
j_call: TRBJ1-5
clone_size: -
v_call: TRBV13

cdr3_nt: TGTGCCAGCAGTCGTAGAACGCCGGGACAGGGGCGTTTCAACTCACCCCTCCACTTT
cdr3_aa: CASSRRTPGQGRFNSPLHF
d_call: TRBD1
j_call: TRBJ1-6
clone_size: -
v_call: TRBV7-2

cdr3_nt: TGTGCCAGTAGTCTCAACAGGGTCCAAGAGACCCAGTACTTC
cdr3_aa: CASSLNRVQETQYF
d_call: -
j_call: TRBJ2-5
clone_size: once
v_call: TRBV19

cdr3_nt: TGTGCCAGCAGAAAGCCGACAGGGGGAAAGGAAAAACTGTTTTTT
cdr3_aa: CASRKPTGGKEKLFF
d_call: -
j_call: TRBJ1-4
clone_size: -
v_call: TRBV21-1

cdr3_nt: TGTGCCAGCAGTTACCCGACAGGGTCGTCTGAAGCTTTCTTT
cdr3_aa: CASSYPTGSSEAFF
d_call: TRBD1
j_call: TRBJ1-1
clone_size: -
v_call: TRBV6-6

cdr3_nt: TGTGCCAGCAGCCAAGTTTTAGGGACAGCTCACGAGCAGTACTTC
cdr3_aa: CASSQVLGTAHEQYF
d_call: TRBD1
j_call: TRBJ2-7
clone_size: -
v_call: TRBV4-2

cdr3_nt: TGTGCCAGCAGTGCATCTGTGTCGGGCGAGCAGTACTTC
cdr3_aa: CASSASVSGEQYF
d_call: -
j_call: TRBJ2-7
clone_size: -
v_call: TRBV2

cdr3_nt: TGTGCCAGCAGCGGACAGGGAGACGGCACCGGGGAGCTGTTTTTT
cdr3_aa: CASSGQGDGTGELFF
d_call: TRBD1
j_call: TRBJ2-2
clone_size: -
v_call: TRBV13

cdr3_nt: TGTGCCAGCACCAAAATCCGGGACAGGGGGCTTCAGCCCCTCCACTTT
cdr3_aa: CASTKIRDRGLQPLHF
d_call: TRBD1
j_call: TRBJ1-6
clone_size: -
v_call: TRBV5-8

cdr3_nt: TGCGCCAGCAGCCAAACCGGGACAGGGAAGACCGAGCAGTACTTC
cdr3_aa: CASSQTGTGKTEQYF
d_call: TRBD1
j_call: TRBJ2-7
clone_size: -
v_call: TRBV4-1

cdr3_nt: TGTGCCAGCAGTTCGACAGGGGAAAATCAGCCCCAGCATTTT
cdr3_aa: CASSSTGENQPQHF
d_call: -
j_call: TRBJ1-5
clone_size: -
v_call: TRBV21-1

cdr3_nt: TGTGCCAGCAACGAGGGAAACACCATATATTTT
cdr3_aa: CASNEGNTIYF
d_call: -
j_call: TRBJ1-3
clone_size: once
v_call: TRBV28

cdr3_nt: TGTGCCAGCAGTGCCCCAATCGGGCAGTTCTTC
cdr3_aa: CASSAPIGQFF
d_call: -
j_call: TRBJ2-1
clone_size: -
v_call: TRBV28

cdr3_nt: TGTGCCAGCAGTCCCGGGACAGGGTCCTGGGCTCGGTACTTC
cdr3_aa: CASSPGTGSWARYF
d_call: TRBD1
j_call: TRBJ2-5
clone_size: -
v_call: TRBV27

cdr3_nt: TGTGCCAGCAGTCGATCAGGGGTTCAGCCCCAGCATTTT
cdr3_aa: CASSRSGVQPQHF
d_call: -
j_call: TRBJ1-5
clone_size: -
v_call: TRBV27

cdr3_nt: TGTGCCACCAGCAGATCTTGGGGAGCTGCCTACGAGCAGTACTTC
cdr3_aa: CATSRSWGAAYEQYF
d_call: -
j_call: TRBJ2-7
clone_size: -
v_call: TRBV15

cdr3_nt: TGCGCCAGCAGCTGGACGTTAACAGGGGGCGGTTACGAGCAGTACTTC
cdr3_aa: CASSWTLTGGGYEQYF
d_call: TRBD1
j_call: TRBJ2-7
clone_size: once
v_call: TRBV5-1

cdr3_nt: TGCAGCGTTGAAGATTTCCGCGACAGCCAGTTTGAGACCCAGTACTTC
cdr3_aa: CSVEDFRDSQFETQYF
d_call: -
j_call: TRBJ2-5
clone_size: once
v_call: TRBV29-1

cdr3_nt: TGTGCCAGCAGTTTACCGGGACAGGGAGTTAATTCACCCCTCCACTTT
cdr3_aa: CASSLPGQGVNSPLHF
d_call: TRBD1
j_call: TRBJ1-6
clone_size: once
v_call: TRBV7-2

cdr3_nt: TGTGCCAGCAGTTACGGGCAGAGCAACTATGGCTACACCTTC
cdr3_aa: CASSYGQSNYGYTF
d_call: -
j_call: TRBJ1-2
clone_size: -
v_call: TRBV6-5

cdr3_nt: TGCGCCAGCAGCTCGGGACTCAGCACAGATACGCAGTATTTT
cdr3_aa: CASSSGLSTDTQYF
d_call: -
j_call: TRBJ2-3
clone_size: -
v_call: TRBV5-1

cdr3_nt: TGTGCCGCTACCGGGAATCAAGGGTATGAGCAGTTCTTC
cdr3_aa: CAATGNQGYEQFF
d_call: -
j_call: TRBJ2-1
clone_size: -
v_call: TRBV15

cdr3_nt: TGTGCCAGCGGACCAGACAGGGGGCGCCAAGAGACCCAGTACTTC
cdr3_aa: CASGPDRGRQETQYF
d_call: TRBD1
j_call: TRBJ2-5
clone_size: -
v_call: TRBV6-6

cdr3_nt: TGCGCCAGCAGCCAAGATCCCGGGACAGGGGCAATCAACTACGAGCAGTACTTC
cdr3_aa: CASSQDPGTGAINYEQYF
d_call: TRBD1
j_call: TRBJ2-7
clone_size: -
v_call: TRBV4-1

cdr3_nt: TGTGCCAGCAGCACGGGACTCCTCAATGAGCAGTTCTTC
cdr3_aa: CASSTGLLNEQFF
d_call: -
j_call: TRBJ2-1
clone_size: -
v_call: TRBV11-2

cdr3_nt: TGTGCCAGCAGCGTGCAGGGTTATAATTCACCCCTCCACTTT
cdr3_aa: CASSVQGYNSPLHF
d_call: -
j_call: TRBJ1-6
clone_size: -
v_call: TRBV11-2

cdr3_nt: TGCAGCGTTGTACCGGGAGGTGGAGGAAACTATGGCTACACCTTC
cdr3_aa: CSVVPGGGGNYGYTF
d_call: -
j_call: TRBJ1-2
clone_size: -
v_call: TRBV29-1

cdr3_nt: TGTGCCAGCAGCTCGTTTCGAGGGGGCGCAGATACGCAGTATTTT
cdr3_aa: CASSSFRGGADTQYF
d_call: TRBD1
j_call: TRBJ2-3
clone_size: -
v_call: TRBV5-4

cdr3_nt: TGTGCCAGCAGCGTCGGTGCGGGGACCACTGAAGCTTTCTTT
cdr3_aa: CASSVGAGTTEAFF
d_call: -
j_call: TRBJ1-1
clone_size: few
v_call: TRBV9

cdr3_nt: TGTGCCAGCTCACCACCGGGACAGGGGTCCTACGAGCAGTACTTC
cdr3_aa: CASSPPGQGSYEQYF
d_call: TRBD1
j_call: TRBJ2-7
clone_size: -
v_call: TRBV18

cdr3_nt: TGCGCCAGCAGTGGGACAGGGGTTAACACCATATATTTT
cdr3_aa: CASSGTGVNTIYF
d_call: TRBD1
j_call: TRBJ1-3
clone_size: -
v_call: TRBV4-1

cdr3_nt: TGTGCCAGCAGCCCTCAAGAGACCCAGTACTTC
cdr3_aa: CASSPQETQYF
d_call: -
j_call: TRBJ2-5
clone_size: -
v_call: TRBV28

cdr3_nt: TGTGCCAGTAGTCCCCTATGGCAGGGAGGTAATGAGCAGTTCTTC
cdr3_aa: CASSPLWQGGNEQFF
d_call: -
j_call: TRBJ2-1
clone_size: -
v_call: TRBV19

cdr3_nt: TGTGCCAGGCCGGGTTCTAATAATTCACCCCTCCACTTT
cdr3_aa: CARPGSNNSPLHF
d_call: -
j_call: TRBJ1-6
clone_size: -
v_call: TRBV6-4

cdr3_nt: TGTGCCAGCAGCTTAGAAAAGACAGGCTACTACGAGCAGTACTTC
cdr3_aa: CASSLEKTGYYEQYF
d_call: -
j_call: TRBJ2-7
clone_size: -
v_call: TRBV7-6

cdr3_nt: TGTGCCAGCTCGGGGCCAAAGGCAGATACGCAGTATTTT
cdr3_aa: CASSGPKADTQYF
d_call: -
j_call: TRBJ2-3
clone_size: -
v_call: TRBV18

cdr3_nt: TGTGCCAGTACCCCCCAGAGGGGGGGATCAGCGGGACCTTACGAGCAGTACTTC
cdr3_aa: CASTPQRGGSAGPYEQYF
d_call: -
j_call: TRBJ2-7
clone_size: -
v_call: TRBV19

cdr3_nt: TGTGCCAGCAGTTACGGATTCGACAGGACTAATTCACCCCTCCACTTT
cdr3_aa: CASSYGFDRTNSPLHF
d_call: -
j_call: TRBJ1-6
clone_size: -
v_call: TRBV6-6

cdr3_nt: TGCAGCGTTGAAGATCCGCGGTCGGTTCTTGAGCAGTTCTTC
cdr3_aa: CSVEDPRSVLEQFF
d_call: -
j_call: TRBJ2-1
clone_size: few
v_call: TRBV29-1

cdr3_nt: TGTGCCAGCAGTTACTCCTCGGGGGGCACGGGTGAGCAGTTCTTC
cdr3_aa: CASSYSSGGTGEQFF
d_call: -
j_call: TRBJ2-1
clone_size: -
v_call: TRBV6-5

cdr3_nt: TGTGCCAGCAGCAAAGGACAGATCCCGTTGGAGACCCAGTACTTC
cdr3_aa: CASSKGQIPLETQYF
d_call: -
j_call: TRBJ2-5
clone_size: -
v_call: TRBV11-3

cdr3_nt: TGTGGGGACAGATCTGGGGCCAACGTCCTGACTTTC
cdr3_aa: CGDRSGANVLTF
d_call: TRBD1
j_call: TRBJ2-6
clone_size: -
v_call: TRBV2

cdr3_nt: TGTGCCAGCAGCTTAGAAGGGGTTCAGCCCCAGCATTTT
cdr3_aa: CASSLEGVQPQHF
d_call: -
j_call: TRBJ1-5
clone_size: -
v_call: TRBV7-9

cdr3_nt: TGCGCCAGCAGCCAAGGTCAAGAGACAGGAGGTGCTTTCTTT
cdr3_aa: CASSQGQETGGAFF
d_call: -
j_call: TRBJ1-1
clone_size: -
v_call: TRBV4-1

cdr3_nt: TGCAGCGTTTCAGGGGGGACGGCCTACGAGCAGTACTTC
cdr3_aa: CSVSGGTAYEQYF
d_call: -
j_call: TRBJ2-7
clone_size: -
v_call: TRBV29-1